This TCR beta chain originates from a study of blood T cell repertoires in COVID-19. Sequencing was performed with immunoSEQ multiplex PCR; in TCRdb, only in-frame clones are kept and a portion is missing. The sample lists roughly 250,000 clones; more than 75% were seen once. The CDR3 runs to 18 residues. Unmatched junction bases numbered 12, after V lost 1 base and J lost 6 bases. Germline CDR1 reads SGHVS; CDR2 reads FNYEAQ. The material sequenced was peripheral blood. The chain couples TRBV7-6 to TRBJ2-3; 11 bases are a match to TRBD2. This TCR was sampled from a middle-aged woman who had recovered from COVID-19. The CDR3 spells CASSLGGGLADLRDTQYF. DNA for the CDR3: TGTGCCAGCAGCTTAGGAGGGGGACTAGCGGACCTCCGGGATACGCAGTATTTT.